The source of this T cell receptor beta chain is a study of cytomegalovirus exposure and HLA in healthy donors. Study findings and constraints: Using a false discovery rate of 0.05, a later analysis showed that 16,951 TCR beta sequences were associated with HLA alleles. Clonal expansion, a later analysis showed, was greater in HLA-associated TCR beta chains than in equally common others. A highly shared variant cluster was judged a likely technical artifact.

As to this clone: Its antigen is not known.

13 Jbeta primers and 60 Vbeta primers were used for the PCR. In the original analysis: Approximately 78 million unique TCR beta chains, roughly 11 million of them shared, were counted by a later analysis. The method was immunoSEQ multiplex PCR; TCRdb's version includes in-frame clones alone and lacks a portion of them. That table supplies the V and J calls and clone size; D and trimming were determined from the DNA. This table holds under 95,000 clones, roughly 80% found once. The CDR3 is made up of 12 amino acids. The V gene's germline CDR1 is SGHRS and CDR2 YFSETQ. This receptor was identified in a male donor in good health and CMV-seronegative. Material for sequencing was PBMCs. The chain links TRBV5-1 to TRBJ2-5; D is unresolved. The end of the DNA aligns better with TRBJ2-7, so the J call may be wrong. CDR3: CASSPSSYEQYF. Here the CDR3 DNA reads TGCGCCAGCAGCCCGAGCTCCTACGAGCAGTACTTC.